The 28 T cell receptor beta chains listed next were all sequenced from one sample in a study of shared clonotypes between healthy human individuals. Here immunoSEQ multiplex PCR was the method, and the copy in TCRdb shows in-frame clones only, minus some. The sample yields approximately 2.3 million clones, 85% to 95% seen once. Sequencing was performed on naive CD4+ T cells from PBMCs. Subset in this sample: CD45RA+ positively selected. The receptors here all came from a man aged 18 to 30 in good health. Some clones in this sample may be carry-over from other donors' samples.

The chain combines TRBV19 with TRBJ2-7; possible D gene TRBD1, 5 bases. The V and J ends lost 7 bases and 2 bases respectively, with 24 bases between them. CDR1 and CDR2 (germline): LNHDA, SQIVND (reference sequence). This CDR3 is 17 amino acids long. CDR3 residues: CASTNPAPGIRTYEQYF. Written as DNA, the CDR3 is TGTGCCAGTACCAACCCCGCCCCAGGGATTAGGACCTACGAGCAGTACTTC.

In this sample, this clone turned up a few times. This chain links TRBV10-3 with TRBJ1-2; D gene uncertain. The CDR3 has 13 residues. The V and J ends lost 0 bases and 4 bases respectively, with 6 bases between them. Germline loops: CDR1 ENHRY, CDR2 SYGVKD. The CDR3 reads CAISESGTYGYTF. The CDR3 coding sequence is TGTGCCATCAGTGAGTCGGGAACCTATGGCTACACCTTC.

This clone was detected once. The chain combines TRBV7-8 with TRBJ2-1; 7 bases are shared with TRBD2. Trimming removed 5 bases from V and 0 bases from J; junction bases left unmatched: 19. The CDR3 length is 20 residues. From germline, CDR1 is SGHVS and CDR2 FQNEAQ. CDR3: CASSPHYPAGVSSSYNEQFF. As DNA, the CDR3 is TGTGCCAGCAGCCCCCACTATCCGGCGGGAGTTTCAAGCTCCTACAATGAGCAGTTCTTC.

This chain uses TRBV5-1 with TRBJ1-5; the match to TRBD1 covers 9 bases. This CDR3 region has 14 residues. Germline V gene lookup returns CDR1 SGHRS and CDR2 YFSETQ. Trimming at V came to 5 bases and at J to 4 bases, leaving 4 bases not matched to a gene. For the CDR3, the DNA is TGCGCCAGCAGTAAGACAGGGGGGAATCAGCCCCAGCATTTT. It yields the protein CASSKTGGNQPQHF.

CDR3 sequence reads: CATADGPMNTEAFF. CDR3 DNA: TGTGCCACCGCGGACGGGCCCATGAACACTGAAGCTTTCTTT. The chain links TRBV19 to TRBJ1-1; no clear D gene. V shed 10 bases and J shed 0 bases, with 15 bases lying between them. Germline V CDR1 and CDR2: LNHDA, SQIVND (reference sequence). The length of the CDR3 is 14 residues. Complete variable domain (other parts from reference TRBV19 and TRBJ1-1): DGGITQSPKYLFRKEGQNVTLSCEQNLNHDAMYWYRQDPGQGLRLIYYSQIVNDFQKGDIAEGYSVSREKKESFPLTVTSAQKNPTAFYLCATADGPMNTEAFFGQGTRLTVV.

This clone was seen a handful of times. The chain has TRBV11-2 and TRBJ2-5; 8 bases line up with TRBD1. This CDR3 spans 16 amino acids. Germline loops: CDR1 SGHAT, CDR2 FQNNGV. The V segment lost 5 bases and the J segment 1 base; nucleotides outside the gene matches: 9. For the CDR3, the DNA is TGTGCCAGCAGCCCCCGGACAGGGATGGCCCAAGAGACCCAGTACTTC. Translating it yields CASSPRTGMAQETQYF. Drawing the rest from reference TRBV11-2 and TRBJ2-5, the complete variable domain is EAGVAQSPRYKIIEKRQSVAFWCNPISGHATLYWYQQILGQGPKLLIQFQNNGVVDDSQLPKDRFSAERLKGVDSTLKIQPAKLEDSAVYLCASSPRTGMAQETQYFGPGTRLLVL.

The V gene is TRBV11-2, the J gene TRBJ2-1; 7 nucleotides match TRBD1. This CDR3 is built from 17 residues. The V gene end was trimmed by 1 base and the J gene end by 3 bases; junction bases not matched to a gene: 9. Germline CDR1 reads SGHAT; CDR2 reads FQNNGV. The CDR3 sequence is CASSLVGTEDFYNEQFF. For the CDR3, the DNA is TGTGCCAGCAGCTTAGTGGGGACAGAGGACTTCTACAATGAGCAGTTCTTC.

This chain uses TRBV6-6 with TRBJ2-7; no clear D. Trimming removed 5 bases from V and 0 bases from J, with 8 bases in between. In germline, CDR1 is MNHNY, CDR2 SVGAGI (reference sequence). This CDR3 has 13 residues. The CDR3 sequence: CASSASTSYEQYF. Written as DNA, the CDR3 is TGTGCCAGCAGTGCCTCGACCTCCTACGAGCAGTACTTC.

A remark on this clone: The identical CDR3 is also encoded by other nucleotide sequences in the sample. The rearrangement joins TRBV2 to TRBJ1-1, with a tentative D call TRBD1 (6 bases). The CDR3 totals 14 residues. Trimming removed 4 bases at V and 1 base at J, with 10 bases between. The V gene's germline CDR1 is SNHLY and CDR2 FYNNEI. CDR3 nucleotide sequence: TGTGCCAGCAGTGTGAGCAGGGGGAACACTGAAGCTTTCTTT. Protein sequence: CASSVSRGNTEAFF. The full variable domain, completed using reference TRBV2 and TRBJ1-1, is EPEVTQTPSHQVTQMGQEVILRCVPISNHLYFYWYRQILGQKVEFLVSFYNNEISEKSEIFDDQFSVERPDGSNFTLKIRSTKLEDSAMYFCASSVSRGNTEAFFGQGTRLTVV.

The chain links TRBV15 to TRBJ2-1, with TRBD2 identical over 11 bases. Germline V gene data show CDR1 as LNHNV and CDR2 as YYDKDF (reference sequence). This CDR3 spans 19 amino acids. J was trimmed by 0 bases and V by 3 bases; bases with no gene match: 10. This chain's CDR3 is CATSSPTSGIGSSYNEQFF. The CDR3 DNA follows: TGTGCCACCAGCAGCCCGACTAGCGGGATCGGAAGCTCCTACAATGAGCAGTTCTTC.

This clone was seen a single time. The V and J genes are TRBV19 and TRBJ2-7; TRBD2 agrees at 10 bases. The V gene's germline CDR1 is LNHDA and CDR2 SQIVND (reference sequence). With 3 bases clipped from V and 2 bases from J, the junction kept 4 bases outside the gene matches. This CDR3 is built from 15 residues. The CDR3, as DNA: TGTGCCAGTAGTATTCGGACTAGCGGACCCTACGAGCAGTACTTC. This sequence encodes CASSIRTSGPYEQYF.

The gene calls are TRBV9 and TRBJ2-5, with TRBD2 matching 13 bases. In germline, CDR1 is SGDLS, CDR2 YYNGEE. This CDR3 has 16 residues. V shed 3 bases and J 5 bases; nucleotides not matched to a gene: 7. The CDR3 protein is CASSAGLAGAGETQYF. In DNA form, the CDR3 reads TGTGCCAGCAGCGCCGGACTAGCGGGAGCGGGTGAGACCCAGTACTTC.

The rearrangement links TRBV28 to TRBJ2-7, with 8 bases identical to TRBD2. The CDR3 loop spans 14 amino acids. Germline assignment: CDR1 MDHEN and CDR2 SYDVKM. After removal of 3 bases from V and 4 bases from J, the junction contained 5 bases not matched to a gene. The CDR3 sequence: CASSLSGSTYEQYF. CDR3 in DNA: TGTGCCAGCAGTTTGAGCGGGAGTACTTACGAGCAGTACTTC.

This clone was counted once. This chain links TRBV29-1 with TRBJ2-1; TRBD2 agrees at 8 bases. CDR3 length: 14 amino acids. The V gene's germline CDR1 is SQVTM and CDR2 ANQGSEA. V lost 1 base to trimming and J lost 5 bases; unmatched junction nucleotides: 4. The CDR3 DNA sequence: TGCAGCGTTGAAGTAGGCGGGAGGAACAATGAGCAGTTCTTC. Its protein is CSVEVGGRNNEQFF.

The rearrangement links TRBV5-1 to TRBJ2-3; D possibly corresponds to TRBD1 (6 bases). The CDR3 runs to 15 residues. V dropped 4 bases and J dropped 2 bases, with 14 bases sitting between them. Germline V gene sequence: CDR1 SGHRS, CDR2 YFSETQ. The CDR3 reads CASSPLGGFTDTQYF. The CDR3 bases are TGCGCCAGCAGCCCATTAGGGGGTTTCACAGATACGCAGTATTTT.

The V call is TRBV6-5, the J call TRBJ2-2; no clear D. CDR1 is MNHEY and CDR2 is SVGAGI in the germline V gene. V lost 0 bases, J lost 0 bases, and 5 bases lay in between. The CDR3 runs to 15 residues. CDR3 nucleotides: TGTGCCAGCAGTTACTCGTCAGCGAACACCGGGGAGCTGTTTTTT. It is translated as CASSYSSANTGELFF.

V usage is TRBV10-3 and J usage is TRBJ1-3; D not resolved. V lost 0 bases and J lost 0, with 6 bases in between. This CDR3 region has 15 residues. Germline lookup yields CDR1 ENHRY and CDR2 SYGVKD. CDR3 sequence reads: CAISESRDSGNTIYF. In DNA form, the CDR3 reads TGTGCCATCAGTGAGTCAAGGGACTCTGGAAACACCATATATTTT.

The chain combines TRBV7-9 with TRBJ2-6; the D is unclear. The CDR3 has 15 residues. Trimming took 5 bases from V and 4 from J, leaving 12 bases between them. The germline CDR1 and CDR2 sequences are SEHNR and FQNEAQ (reference sequence). CDR3 sequence (DNA): TGTGCCAGCAGCCCCTCTTTAGGGGGGGCCAACGTCCTGACTTTC. Amino acids: CASSPSLGGANVLTF.

This chain uses TRBV5-8 with TRBJ2-1; D is tentatively TRBD1 or TRBD2 (5 bases each). From germline, CDR1 is SGHTS and CDR2 YDEGEE. Trimming removed 4 bases from V and 5 bases from J, with 10 bases in between. The CDR3 is 13 residues long. CDR3 loop: CASSRGRNNEQFF. The CDR3 nucleotides read TGTGCCAGCAGCCGGGGACGGAACAATGAGCAGTTCTTC.

Here the CDR3 reads CASSRSGPSVNEQFF. DNA of the CDR3: TGTGCCAGCAGCCGCTCCGGGCCAAGTGTTAATGAGCAGTTCTTC. The chain recombines TRBV6-5 with TRBJ2-1, with unresolved D. The ends were cut back, 6 bases at V and 7 bases at J, with 19 bases in the middle. The CDR3 length is 15 residues. Germline lookup yields CDR1 MNHEY and CDR2 SVGAGI.

The chain combines TRBV6-5 with TRBJ2-7, with D maybe TRBD2 (5 bases). V lost 0 bases and J lost 7, with 19 bases in between. Germline CDR1 is MNHEY and CDR2 is SVGAGI. The CDR3 has 16 residues. DNA for the CDR3: TGTGCCAGCAGTTACTCGAGCGGCCTACTCTTCGAAGAGCAGTACTTC. This encodes CASSYSSGLLFEEQYF.

This sequence joins TRBV30 and TRBJ1-2; D remains unclear. With 6 bases removed from V and 7 bases from J, the gap between germline ends came to 15 bases. The CDR3 sequence is 12 residues long. Germline V gene lookup returns CDR1 GTSNPN and CDR2 SVGIG (reference sequence). CDR3 bases: TGTGCCTGCCTACCCATCCTCAGTGGCTACACCTTC. Its translation is CACLPILSGYTF.

The sample holds a few counts of this clone. The same CDR3 is also encoded by other DNA sequences in this sample. The chain joins TRBV5-1 to TRBJ1-5; TRBD1 might be the D (6 bases). Germline values: CDR1 SGHRS, CDR2 YFSETQ. Trimming took off 4 bases at V and 4 bases at J, with 9 bases between the two ends. The CDR3 is made up of 13 amino acids. This chain's CDR3 is CASSLDRNQPQHF. The CDR3 DNA is TGCGCCAGCAGCCTCGACAGGAATCAGCCCCAGCATTTT.

This clone was picked up one time. This rearrangement joins TRBV4-1 to TRBJ2-5, with 8 bases identical to TRBD2. The assigned J gene may be wrong: the sequence end matches TRBJ2-7 better. CDR1 MGHRA and CDR2 YSYEKL come from the germline V gene. There are 16 residues in the CDR3. Here the CDR3 reads CASSQDPRGGSYEQYF. Written as DNA, the CDR3 is TGCGCCAGCAGCCAAGATCCCCGCGGGGGGTCCTACGAGCAGTACTTC.

Written as DNA, the CDR3 is TGTGCCAGCAGCCCGGACATGTCGAGCAATCAGCCCCAGCATTTT. Its translation is CASSPDMSSNQPQHF. The chain combines TRBV6-6 with TRBJ1-5, with a tentative D call TRBD1 (5 bases). Germline CDR1 and CDR2: MNHNY and SVGAGI (reference sequence). The CDR3 consists of 15 residues. V shed 6 bases and J shed 1 base, with 13 bases lying between them.

The genes are TRBV27 and TRBJ2-1; D is ambiguous. The V gene lost 4 bases and the J gene lost 9 bases, with 22 bases spanning the gap. Germline V gene lookup returns CDR1 MNHEY and CDR2 SMNVEV (reference sequence). The CDR3 is made up of 16 amino acids. The CDR3 DNA reads TGTGCCAGCAGTTCTCCACTCCGATCTCTGGTCTCTGAGCAGTTCTTC. Translated, it gives CASSSPLRSLVSEQFF.

The J gene is TRBJ2-3, the V gene TRBV27, with D perhaps assigned TRBD1 or TRBD2 (6 bases each). Trimming shortened V by 7 bases and J by 4 bases, and 15 bases separated the two germline ends. CDR3 length: 14 amino acids. Germline V gene data show CDR1 as MNHEY and CDR2 as SMNVEV (reference sequence). CDR3 protein: CASNSRGASDTQYF. As DNA, the CDR3 is TGTGCCAGCAACTCTAGGGGGGCCTCAGATACGCAGTATTTT.

The chain joins TRBV4-3 to TRBJ2-7; 7 bases match TRBD2. CDR3 size: 16 residues. CDR1 and CDR2 (germline): LGHNA, YSLEER. Trimming cost V 1 base and J 2 bases; bases outside gene matches: 8. CDR3 in DNA: TGCGCCAGCAGCCAAGGGTTTACTAGCGTTCCCTACGAGCAGTACTTC. Translation: CASSQGFTSVPYEQYF.